The 29 T cell receptor beta chains below come from one sample, sequenced in a study of blood T cell repertoires in COVID-19. The protocol was immunoSEQ multiplex PCR, while the TCRdb copy is restricted to in-frame clones and leaves out a portion. The sample lists approximately 260,000 clones, roughly four fifths occurring once. The source material was peripheral blood. These receptor sequences come from an elderly woman with acute or convalescent COVID-19.

V is TRBV23-1 and J is TRBJ1-1, with D unclear. TRBV23-1 is treated as an ORF (open reading frame) with a function not yet certain. V lost 4 bases, J lost 1 base, and 7 bases lay in between. The length of the CDR3 is 13 residues. Here the CDR3 reads CASSRDWNTEAFF. The CDR3 nucleotides are TGCGCCAGCAGTCGAGATTGGAACACTGAAGCTTTCTTT.

The chain has TRBV3-1 (or the pseudogene TRBV3-2) and TRBJ2-1; 9 nucleotides match TRBD2. With 3 bases clipped from V and 8 bases from J, the junction kept 5 bases outside the gene matches. The CDR3 runs to 14 residues. CDR1 is LGHDT, CDR2 YNNKEL, per germline (reference sequence). In nucleotides, the CDR3 is TGTGCCAGCAGCCACGCGGGGGGGCCCGATGAGCAGTTCTTC. Translating it yields CASSHAGGPDEQFF.

V and J are TRBV5-4 and TRBJ1-6, with 9 positions matching TRBD1. The V segment lost 4 bases and the J segment 10 bases; nucleotides outside the gene matches: 9. Germline loops: CDR1 SGHNT, CDR2 YYREEE (reference sequence). CDR3 length: 15 residues. The CDR3 coding sequence is TGTGCCAGCAGCCCTTTGGGACAGGGAGAATCACCCCTCCACTTT. Translating gives CASSPLGQGESPLHF.

This clone turned up a few times. The chain couples TRBV21-1 to TRBJ2-7; the D call TRBD2 from the table was never checked on the DNA. TRBV21-1 is deemed a pseudogene. CDR3 length: 18 amino acids. CDR3 DNA sequence: TGTGCCAGCAGCAAAGCCCCGGGGACTAGCGGGGGTACTTACGAGCAGTACTTC. This translates into CASSKAPGTSGGTYEQYF.

The rearrangement joins TRBV2 to TRBJ1-2; 7 nucleotides line up with TRBD1. The trim removed 5 bases at V and 8 bases at J, leaving 8 bases unmatched. CDR3 size: 13 residues. From germline, CDR1 is SNHLY and CDR2 FYNNEI. CDR3 in amino acids: CASSLTGAQGYTF. The CDR3 DNA reads TGTGCCAGCAGTCTAACAGGGGCGCAAGGCTACACCTTC.

This chain joins TRBV19 and TRBJ1-1; maybe TRBD1 (6 bases). The V gene's germline CDR1 is LNHDA and CDR2 SQIVND (reference sequence). The germline V and J ends were trimmed by 5 bases and 4 bases, with 14 bases remaining between them. The CDR3 contains 14 residues. CDR3 nucleotides: TGTGCCAGTAGTGACAGGAAAAGAGCCACTGAAGCTTTCTTT. Its translation: CASSDRKRATEAFF.

This clone was recorded only once. This chain links TRBV2 with TRBJ1-5, with a weak D call TRBD1 (6 bases). This CDR3 is built from 13 residues. V lost 8 bases and J lost 5, with 13 bases in between. Per the germline V gene, CDR1 is SNHLY and CDR2 is FYNNEI. For the CDR3, the DNA is TGTGCCAGCTCCAGGGGAAAGGATCAGCCCCAGCATTTT. Its protein product is CASSRGKDQPQHF.

This sequence joins TRBV5-1 and TRBJ2-5; 8 positions match TRBD2. Trimming removed 2 bases from V and 5 bases from J; junction bases left unmatched: 8. Germline CDR1 SGHRS, CDR2 YFSETQ. CDR3 size: 15 residues. CDR3 sequence: CASSLAGARGETQYF. The CDR3 nucleotides are TGCGCCAGCAGCTTAGCGGGGGCCCGAGGGGAGACCCAGTACTTC.

V and J are TRBV25-1 and TRBJ2-7; the match to TRBD2 covers 12 bases. Per germline, CDR1 MGHDK and CDR2 SYGVNS. V lost 2 bases and J lost 3; bases outside the gene matches: 8. The CDR3 has 17 amino acids. CDR3 sequence reads: CASSEAPSGGESYEQYF. As DNA, the CDR3 is TGTGCCAGCAGTGAAGCGCCTAGCGGGGGGGAAAGCTACGAGCAGTACTTC.

The chain carries TRBV5-1 and TRBJ2-7; TRBD2 might be the D (6 bases). The CDR3 is 15 residues long. V was pared by 0 bases and J by 6 bases, with 16 bases between. Germline CDR1 reads SGHRS; CDR2 reads YFSETQ. The CDR3 nucleotides read TGCGCCAGCAGCTTGGATAAACGGGAGACAAGCGAGCAGTACTTC. Amino acid sequence: CASSLDKRETSEQYF.

The gene calls are TRBV27 and TRBJ2-3, with D possibly TRBD2 on 6 matching bases. The V end was cut by 5 bases, the J end by 0 bases, with 18 bases between. The germline CDR1 and CDR2 sequences are MNHEY and SMNVEV (reference sequence). This CDR3 has 17 amino acids. The CDR3 DNA reads as TGTGCCAGCAGTCCTAGACTAGTCAGCACTAGCACAGATACGCAGTATTTT. It specifies CASSPRLVSTSTDTQYF.

The CDR3 loop is CATFPLGGRSPLHF. In nucleotides, the CDR3 is TGTGCCACCTTCCCACTGGGGGGGCGGTCACCCCTCCACTTT. The rearrangement links TRBV2 to TRBJ1-6; D possibly corresponds to TRBD1 (6 bases). The V gene's germline CDR1 is SNHLY and CDR2 FYNNEI. V gave up 10 bases and J gave up 10 bases, with 20 bases separating them. The CDR3 length is 14 residues.

This chain links TRBV5-1 with TRBJ1-1; 7 bases align to TRBD1. The germline gives CDR1 SGHRS, CDR2 YFSETQ. Trimming at V came to 2 bases and at J to 5 bases, leaving 15 bases not matched to a gene. The CDR3 totals 17 residues. This CDR3 is CASSFRTGSNPGTEAFF. The CDR3 coding sequence is TGCGCCAGCAGCTTTAGGACAGGATCGAACCCGGGTACTGAAGCTTTCTTT.

This clone was observed a few times. This chain connects TRBV14 to TRBJ2-1, with 8 bases aligning to TRBD1. J gave up 8 bases and V 5 bases, and 8 bases lay outside the gene matches. From germline, CDR1 is SGHDN and CDR2 FVKESK. The CDR3 covers 14 residues. CDR3 coding DNA: TGTGCCAGCAGCAAAAAAGGACAGGGTGATGAGCAGTTCTTC. Protein sequence: CASSKKGQGDEQFF.

The chain is built from TRBV4-1 and TRBJ1-4, with 7 bases matching TRBD1. Germline CDR1 MGHRA, CDR2 YSYEKL. J lost 11 bases, V lost 5 bases, and 8 bases had no gene match. This CDR3 is 13 amino acids long. The CDR3 loop is CASSVDRMDKLFF. The CDR3, as DNA: TGCGCCAGCAGCGTGGACAGGATGGATAAACTGTTTTTT.

This clone was observed a single time. The chain recombines TRBV28 with TRBJ1-1; no reliable D call. V was trimmed by 4 bases and J by 1 base, leaving 13 bases between them. The germline CDR1 and CDR2 sequences are MDHEN and SYDVKM. The CDR3 has 15 residues. The CDR3 protein is CASSWPGLRNTEAFF. As DNA, the CDR3 is TGTGCCAGCAGTTGGCCCGGACTACGGAACACTGAAGCTTTCTTT.

The chain links TRBV19 to TRBJ1-4; a possible D gene is TRBD1 (5 bases). Trimming stripped 3 bases from V and 0 bases from J, with 11 bases between. The CDR3 has 16 amino acids. Germline CDR1 LNHDA, CDR2 SQIVND (reference sequence). The CDR3 region has the DNA TGTGCCAGTAGTATCGGCGGGACTGCAACTAATGAAAAACTGTTTTTT. It encodes CASSIGGTATNEKLFF.

In its sample, this clone was seen many times. V gene TRBV18 combines with J gene TRBJ2-7, with D possibly matching TRBD2 (5 bases). Germline lookup yields CDR1 KGHSH and CDR2 LQKENI. V shed 3 bases and J shed 6 bases, with 12 bases lying between them. There are 13 residues in the CDR3. The CDR3 is CASSPSGGGEQYF. The CDR3 nucleotides read TGTGCCAGCTCACCCAGTGGAGGCGGCGAGCAGTACTTC.

This clone was observed many times. This chain joins TRBV7-2 and TRBJ1-2; 7 bases align to TRBD1. Germline lookup yields CDR1 SGHTA and CDR2 FQGNSA. The CDR3 totals 16 residues. With 1 base clipped from V and 8 bases from J, the junction kept 13 bases outside the gene matches. In DNA form, the CDR3 reads TGTGCCAGCAGCTTAGGGCCCGGACAGGTCCCCAGAGGCTACACCTTC. Translation: CASSLGPGQVPRGYTF.

This clone was seen only a few times. The chain uses TRBV3-1 (or the pseudogene TRBV3-2) and TRBJ2-6; TRBD2 might be the D (5 bases). Trimming shortened V by 4 bases and J by 0 bases, and 10 bases separated the two germline ends. The CDR3 length is 16 residues. Germline V gives CDR1 LGHDT, CDR2 YNNKEL (reference sequence). The DNA for the CDR3 is TGTGCCAGCAGCCCACTCGAGGGCTCTGGGGCCAACGTCCTGACTTTC. It specifies CASSPLEGSGANVLTF.

J is TRBJ2-7 and V is TRBV1; the table's D call TRBD2 went unverified against the DNA. TRBV1 is reported as a pseudogene. The CDR3 consists of 15 residues. Here the CDR3 DNA reads TGCACCAGCAGCCGAGAATTCAGCGCCTCCTACGAGCAGTACTTC. It translates to CTSSREFSASYEQYF.

This clone was recorded once. The V call is TRBV28, the J call TRBJ2-7; TRBD1 aligns across 7 bases. The CDR3 runs 13 residues. V trimming: 5 bases; J trimming: 2 bases; junction bases outside the gene matches: 3. Germline CDR1 MDHEN, CDR2 SYDVKM. CDR3 region: CASSKTGTYEQYF. In DNA form, the CDR3 reads TGTGCCAGCAGTAAGACAGGGACCTACGAGCAGTACTTC.

This clone was seen a single time. V is TRBV15 and J is TRBJ1-4, with 10 bases matching TRBD1. The CDR3 is made up of 15 amino acids. Germline V gene data show CDR1 as LNHNV and CDR2 as YYDKDF (reference sequence). With V trimmed by 3 bases and J by 6 bases, 4 bases remained unmatched. This chain's CDR3 is CATSRPGTGDEKLFF. CDR3 sequence (DNA): TGTGCCACCAGCAGGCCCGGGACAGGGGATGAAAAACTGTTTTTT.

The J gene is TRBJ1-2, the V gene TRBV30; D is uncertain. Per the germline V gene, CDR1 is GTSNPN and CDR2 is SVGIG (reference sequence). This CDR3 has 15 residues. Trimming stripped 0 bases from V and 2 bases from J, with 13 bases between. The CDR3 region has the DNA TGTGCCTGGAGTGTACCCAGGATAGCGAACTATGGCTACACCTTC. It encodes CAWSVPRIANYGYTF.

V gene TRBV7-2 combines with J gene TRBJ2-3; D is unclear. The ends were cut back, 2 bases at V and 0 bases at J, with 6 bases in the middle. There are 14 residues in the CDR3. The germline CDR1 and CDR2 sequences are SGHTA and FQGNSA. DNA of the CDR3: TGTGCCAGCAGCTTACCCTCTAGCACAGATACGCAGTATTTT. Protein sequence: CASSLPSSTDTQYF.

The CDR3 nucleotides read TGTGCCAGCAGTTACTCGAGCGGGGGGGCTGGAACGCAGTATTTT. Translation: CASSYSSGGAGTQYF. The chain uses TRBV6-5 and TRBJ2-3, with TRBD2 matching 10 bases. The CDR3 spans 15 residues. With 0 bases clipped from V and 9 bases from J, the junction kept 6 bases outside the gene matches. CDR1 and CDR2 (germline): MNHEY, SVGAGI.

The chain links TRBV18 to TRBJ1-6, with 7 bases lining up with TRBD1. The CDR3 has 15 amino acids. V dropped 4 bases and J dropped 3; count of bases not matched to a gene: 3. Germline V gene data show CDR1 as KGHSH and CDR2 as LQKENI. CDR3 loop: CASSHRDSYNSPLHF. CDR3 nucleotides: TGTGCCAGCTCACACCGGGACAGCTATAATTCACCCCTCCACTTT.

The gene calls are TRBV12-3 or TRBV12-4 and TRBJ1-3; D gene uncertain. V was shortened by 4 bases and J by 5 bases, with 9 bases between the two germline ends. The CDR3 contains 13 residues. DNA of the CDR3: TGTGCCAGCAGTTCCTTTCTCCGAAACACCATATATTTT. It codes for CASSSFLRNTIYF.

The chain recombines TRBV27 with TRBJ1-2; D might be TRBD1 (5 bases). CDR3 size: 15 residues. Germline lookup yields CDR1 MNHEY and CDR2 SMNVEV (reference sequence). Trimming stripped 3 bases from V and 4 bases from J, with 15 bases between. CDR3: CASSFQAGPSYGYTF. CDR3 nucleotide sequence: TGTGCCAGCAGTTTTCAGGCAGGGCCCTCCTATGGCTACACCTTC.